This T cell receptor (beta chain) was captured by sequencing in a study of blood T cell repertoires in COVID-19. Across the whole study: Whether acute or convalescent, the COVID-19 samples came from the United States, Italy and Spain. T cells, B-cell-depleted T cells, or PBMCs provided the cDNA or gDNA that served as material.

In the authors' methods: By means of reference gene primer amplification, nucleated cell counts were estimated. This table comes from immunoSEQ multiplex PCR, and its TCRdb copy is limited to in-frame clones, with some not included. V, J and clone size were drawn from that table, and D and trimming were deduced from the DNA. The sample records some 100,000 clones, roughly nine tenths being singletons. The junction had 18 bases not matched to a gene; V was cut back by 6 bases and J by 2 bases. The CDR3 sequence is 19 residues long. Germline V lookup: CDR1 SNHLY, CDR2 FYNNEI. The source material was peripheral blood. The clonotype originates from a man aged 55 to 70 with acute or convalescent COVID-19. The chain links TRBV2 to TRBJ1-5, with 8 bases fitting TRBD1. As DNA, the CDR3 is TGTGCCAGCAGCCGGATTTTCGGACAGGGAAGTATGGGCAATCAGCCCCAGCATTTT. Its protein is CASSRIFGQGSMGNQPQHF. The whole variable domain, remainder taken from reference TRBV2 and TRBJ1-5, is EPEVTQTPSHQVTQMGQEVILRCVPISNHLYFYWYRQILGQKVEFLVSFYNNEISEKSEIFDDQFSVERPDGSNFTLKIRSTKLEDSAMYFCASSRIFGQGSMGNQPQHFGDGTRLSIL.